This T cell receptor beta chain was sequenced during a study of blood T cells in healthy people across ages (dated by TCRdb to 2015 to 2017). Some background on the complete study: In model experiments, template switching captured roughly one uniquely barcoded TCR beta cDNA molecule for every two T cells. The study measured age-related changes in TCR beta repertoire diversity using deep sequencing normalized with unique cDNA molecular identifiers. To avoid experimental bias, donors of different ages were randomly spread across the sequencing lanes. The donors were split into four age groups: young (average 16 years), middle-aged (more than 35), aged (roughly 60) and long-lived (approximately 80). The study analyzed two additional independent replicas of 1 million unique cDNA reads from the same blood draw for two donors, one aged 18 to 29 and one aged 80 or older. Overall study outcomes, separate from this receptor: The CMV infection status of donors was not known, potentially confounding age-related changes in expanded clonotypes. Compared with the aged group, the long-lived group had more naive CD4+ T cells, fewer expanded clones and increased TCR diversity, suggesting age selection. Since profiling was done on bulk unsorted PBMCs, naive and antigen-experienced compartments could not be conclusively compared. Observed TCR beta diversity per million T cells fell roughly linearly with age, and a significant reduction was already apparent by age approximately 40. Total diversity estimates from one million sequenced T cells were considered lower bounds and underestimates. The percentage of naive T cells measured by flow cytometry correlated strongly with observed TCR beta diversity.

Donors were roughly 40 systemically healthy Caucasian individuals from Russia aged 6 to 90 years. Each donor gave about 9.7 milliliters of peripheral blood, drawn into EDTA-treated Vacutainer tubes. Ficoll-Paque density-gradient centrifugation was used to isolate PBMCs, with at least 6.5 million per sample. Total RNA, at least 5 micrograms per sample, was extracted from PBMCs with Trizol reagent. Naive CD45RAhigh/CD27high T cell percentages were measured by flow cytometry on a PBMC aliquot from every donor. Turning to this clonotype: Its cognate antigen has yet to be identified. Base qualities were left out, and no much larger clone turns up one base away.

Receptor amplification or capture employed 5' RACE. For sequencing, an Illumina HiSeq 2500 was employed. A second PCR of roughly 6 to 12 cycles was performed with a sample-barcoded 5' primer and a J-beta primer mix. A template-switch 5' adaptor carrying 12 random nucleotides introduced a unique molecular identifier onto each TCR beta cDNA molecule. Each sample yielded at least 3 million CDR3-containing paired-end reads. First-strand cDNA was synthesized from all RNA with the Mint cDNA synthesis kit, primed by a TRBC-specific oligonucleotide. After uracil-DNA glycosylase treatment, a first 18-cycle PCR used universal primers M1SS and BC2_uni_R on all cDNA. The published analysis was carried out like this. Each sample was normalized by randomly selecting 1 million high-quality reads, each carrying a distinct molecular identifier. Instead of being binned into consensus sequences, reads with shared molecular identifiers were discarded. MiTCR, set to a Q25 quality threshold and the strictest error-elimination algorithm, was used for CDR3 identification, clonotype clustering and error correction. A nonparametric unseen species model with Euler transformation was used to estimate lower-bound total TCR beta diversity. TCRdb ran its own pipeline on the public reads, namely fastp trimming at Q25 and MiXCR clone calling, and kept in-frame beta chains. Here each entry gathers all rows of one CDR3 protein and keeps the most common genes and DNA. The V and J calls follow TCRdb's processing rather than the paper's. The sample contains about 680,000 distinct CDR3 sequences, roughly 49% of them found a single time. Roughly 30% of the sample is taken by the ten largest.

As encoded in the germline V gene, CDR1 is SGHTA while CDR2 is FQGNSA. For this chain, trimming is 1 base at the V end and 2 bases at the J end, and the number of junction bases without a gene match is 8. The CDR3, cysteine through phenylalanine, is 16 amino acids long. Only the CDR3 portion is preserved as DNA: 48 bases, with reading frame beginning at the first base. The TCR sequence derives from a woman in her sixties or seventies in good health. The source material was blood. The sequence links TRBV7-2 to TRBJ2-7, with 7 middle bases fitting TRBD2. The CDR3 loop reads CASSLGLAQNAYEQYF. Read as DNA, the sequence is TGTGCCAGCAGCTTAGGACTAGCCCAAAACGCCTACGAGCAGTACTTC.